The 14 T cell receptor beta chains below come from one sample, sequenced in a study of blood T cells in healthy people across ages. A sample-barcoded 5' primer and a J-beta primer mix were used in a second PCR of roughly 7 to 11 cycles. TCRdb processed the 5' RACE reads anew with MiXCR; each CDR3 protein has one entry. The sample includes fewer than 1,000,000 distinct CDR3 sequences, under 55% seen only once; the top ten take about a fifth. The sequenced sample was blood. Source of these receptors: a man in his sixties in good health.

The rearrangement uses TRBV12-3 or TRBV12-4 and TRBJ2-4; D not certain. The J call may be faulty, since TRBJ2-7 better matches the DNA end. The CDR3 runs to 13 residues. In nucleotides, the CDR3 is TGTGCCAGCAGCCCCATGGAGCCTAGCGAGCAGTACTTC. It encodes CASSPMEPSEQYF.

The rearrangement joins TRBV18 to TRBJ2-7, with 9 nucleotides matching TRBD1. V shed 8 bases, J shed 1 base, and the junction held 15 bases outside the gene matches. CDR1 is KGHSH, CDR2 LQKENI, per germline. The CDR3 totals 17 residues. CDR3 sequence reads: CASHPGTGTGKSYEQYF. The CDR3 nucleotides read TGTGCCAGCCATCCTGGGACGGGGACAGGGAAATCCTACGAGCAGTACTTC.

This chain joins TRBV30 and TRBJ1-5; 7 nucleotides agree with TRBD1. CDR1 and CDR2 from the germline V gene are GTSNPN and SVGIG (reference sequence). There are 15 residues in the CDR3. The V gene end was trimmed by 0 bases and the J gene end by 4 bases; junction bases not matched to a gene: 6. CDR3 in amino acids: CAWSVGPGGNQPQHF. CDR3 sequence (DNA): TGTGCCTGGAGTGTAGGCCCAGGGGGGAATCAGCCCCAGCATTTT.

To note about this clonotype: A read error may explain this, as a much larger clone is one base away. The rearrangement links TRBV18 to TRBJ2-7, with D perhaps assigned TRBD1 or TRBD2 (6 bases each). Germline assignment: CDR1 KGHSH and CDR2 LQKENI. CDR3 size: 13 residues. The CDR3 nucleotides read TGTGCCAGCTCACCCTTCGGGGGCTACGAGCGGTACTTC. It codes for CASSPFGGYERYF.

The chain recombines TRBV20-1 with TRBJ2-3; tentative D call: TRBD2 (6 bases). CDR3 size: 14 residues. Deletions cut 8 bases from V and 8 bases from J, with 23 bases between. Germline assignment: CDR1 DFQATT and CDR2 SNEGSKA (reference sequence). The CDR3: CSPARLAPLGTQYF. CDR3 bases: TGCAGTCCCGCGCGGCTAGCGCCCCTGGGTACGCAGTATTTT.

The chain combines TRBV10-3 with TRBJ2-5; TRBD2 matches 9 bases. V dropped 4 bases and J dropped 1; count of bases not matched to a gene: 7. Per germline, CDR1 ENHRY and CDR2 SYGVKD. The CDR3 spans 16 residues. CDR3 region: CAISASAGGPQETQYF. CDR3 DNA: TGTGCCATCAGTGCATCAGCGGGGGGCCCCCAAGAGACCCAGTACTTC.

The V call is TRBV20-1, the J call TRBJ2-3; D perhaps matches TRBD2 (5 bases). The V end lost 2 bases, the J end lost 0 bases, and 12 bases lay between the germline ends. The CDR3 contains 15 residues. Germline-derived CDR1 and CDR2 are DFQATT and SNEGSKA (reference sequence). The CDR3 nucleotides read TGCAGTGCTAGAAATCCGCGGGCTAGCACAGATACGCAGTATTTT. Amino acid sequence: CSARNPRASTDTQYF.

The sample holds a few counts of this clonotype. This chain links TRBV6-5 with TRBJ2-3, with D perhaps matching TRBD2 (6 bases). Per germline, CDR1 MNHEY and CDR2 SVGAGI. V was pared by 5 bases and J by 7 bases, with 13 bases between. There are 13 residues in the CDR3. This chain's CDR3 is CASSTRDFHTQYF. The DNA for the CDR3 is TGTGCCAGCAGTACCCGGGACTTTCATACGCAGTATTTT.

The chain carries TRBV20-1 and TRBJ2-3; TRBD2 aligns across 7 bases. Germline lookup yields CDR1 DFQATT and CDR2 SNEGSKA (reference sequence). This CDR3 comprises 13 residues. CDR3 nucleotide sequence: TGCAGCCGCATCCGGGGGGGCACAGATACGCAGTATTTT. This sequence encodes CSRIRGGTDTQYF.

The CDR3 DNA is TGTGCCAGCACTGGAACAGTCCAAGAGACCCAGTTCTTC. Protein: CASTGTVQETQFF. The rearrangement joins TRBV25-1 to TRBJ2-5; no definite D call. The J call is in doubt because the DNA end fits TRBJ2-1 better. CDR1 is MGHDK and CDR2 is SYGVNS in the germline V gene. There are 13 residues in the CDR3.

V usage is TRBV18 and J usage is TRBJ2-2; 7 bases line up with TRBD1. The V and J ends lost 3 bases and 4 bases, in that order; junction bases with no gene match: 8. The CDR3 is 16 residues long. The germline CDR1 and CDR2 sequences are KGHSH and LQKENI. The CDR3 DNA reads TGTGCCAGCTCACCTCGCGCACAGGGGCCCACCGGGGAGCTGTTTTTT. Its translation is CASSPRAQGPTGELFF.

Turning to this clonotype: Germline and junction disagree at one end, which may indicate a read error. This chain links TRBV4-1 with TRBJ2-7, with no clear D. This CDR3 has 13 residues. Looked up from germline, CDR1 is MGHRA and CDR2 is YSYEKL. Here the CDR3 reads CASSQVLNYGQYF. CDR3 DNA: TGCGCCAGCAGCCAAGTGTTGAACTACGGGCAGTACTTC.

This chain uses TRBV6-2 or TRBV6-3 with TRBJ1-5; D ambiguous. Looked up from germline, CDR1 is MNHEY and CDR2 is SVGEGT. Trimming removed 3 bases from V and 5 bases from J, with 8 bases in between. The CDR3 spans 13 residues. CDR3 nucleotide sequence: TGTGCCAGCAGTTATGATCCCCATCAGCCCCAGCATTTT. Amino acids: CASSYDPHQPQHF.

The chain links TRBV6-1 to TRBJ2-3; 8 bases line up with TRBD2. The ends lost 6 bases at V and 6 bases at J; junction bases unmatched: 5. The germline V gene encodes CDR1 MNHNS and CDR2 SASEGT. The CDR3 length is 13 residues. The CDR3 region is CASSGTRGDTQYF. The CDR3 DNA is TGTGCCAGCAGCGGGACTAGGGGGGATACGCAGTATTTT.